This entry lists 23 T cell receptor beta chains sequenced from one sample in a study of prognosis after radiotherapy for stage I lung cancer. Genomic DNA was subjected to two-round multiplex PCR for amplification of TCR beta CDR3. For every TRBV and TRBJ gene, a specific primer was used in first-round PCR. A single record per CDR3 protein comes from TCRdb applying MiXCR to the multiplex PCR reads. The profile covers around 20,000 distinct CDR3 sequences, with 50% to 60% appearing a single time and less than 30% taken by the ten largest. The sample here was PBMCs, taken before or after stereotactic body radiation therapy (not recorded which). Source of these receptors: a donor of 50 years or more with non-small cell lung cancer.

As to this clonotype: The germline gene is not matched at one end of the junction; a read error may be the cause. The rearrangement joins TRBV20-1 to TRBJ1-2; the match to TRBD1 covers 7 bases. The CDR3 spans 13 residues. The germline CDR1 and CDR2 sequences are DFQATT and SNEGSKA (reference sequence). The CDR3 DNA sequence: TGCAGTGCTCCGGACAGGTCCAGCTATGTCTACACCTTC. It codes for CSAPDRSSYVYTF.

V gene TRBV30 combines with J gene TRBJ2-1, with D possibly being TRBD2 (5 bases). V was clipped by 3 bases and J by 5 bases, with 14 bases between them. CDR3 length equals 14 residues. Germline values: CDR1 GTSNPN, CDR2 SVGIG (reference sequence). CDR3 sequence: CAWSPSRNHNEQFF. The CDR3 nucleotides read TGTGCCTGGAGCCCTAGCCGGAACCACAATGAGCAGTTCTTC.

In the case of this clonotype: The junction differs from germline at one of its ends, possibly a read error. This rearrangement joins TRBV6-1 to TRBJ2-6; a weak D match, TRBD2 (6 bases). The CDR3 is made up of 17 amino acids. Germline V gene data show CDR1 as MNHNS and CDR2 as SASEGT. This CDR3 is CASSTGRGDGGANVLTF. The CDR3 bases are TGTGCAAGCAGCACCGGGAGAGGGGACGGTGGGGCCAACGTCCTGACTTTC.

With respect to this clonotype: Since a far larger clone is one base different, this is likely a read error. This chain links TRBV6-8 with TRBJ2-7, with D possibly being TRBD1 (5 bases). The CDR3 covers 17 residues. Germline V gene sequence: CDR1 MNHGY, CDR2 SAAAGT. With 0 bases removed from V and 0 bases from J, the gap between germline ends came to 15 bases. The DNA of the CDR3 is TGTGCCAGCAGTTACTCCGCTTGGGGAACAGGCTCCTACGAGCAGTACTTC. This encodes CASSYSAWGTGSYEQYF.

The CDR3 sequence is CASSLAGADQETQYF. The DNA of the CDR3 is TGTGCCAGCAGCTTAGCGGGGGCAGACCAAGAGACCCAGTACTTC. The chain carries TRBV7-9 and TRBJ2-5, with a tentative D call TRBD1 (6 bases). The V gene's germline CDR1 is SEHNR and CDR2 FQNEAQ (reference sequence). The ends were cut back, 0 bases at V and 0 bases at J, with 8 bases in the middle. CDR3 length: 15 amino acids.

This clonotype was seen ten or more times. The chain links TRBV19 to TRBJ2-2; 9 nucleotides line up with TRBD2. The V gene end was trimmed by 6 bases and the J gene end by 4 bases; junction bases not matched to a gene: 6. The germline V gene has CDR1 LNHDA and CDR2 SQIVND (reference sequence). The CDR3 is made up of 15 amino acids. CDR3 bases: TGTGCCAGTAGCACCGTAGCGGGAGTCACCGGGGAGCTGTTTTTT. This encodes CASSTVAGVTGELFF. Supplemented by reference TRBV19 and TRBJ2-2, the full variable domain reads DGGITQSPKYLFRKEGQNVTLSCEQNLNHDAMYWYRQDPGQGLRLIYYSQIVNDFQKGDIAEGYSVSREKKESFPLTVTSAQKNPTAFYLCASSTVAGVTGELFFGEGSRLTVL.

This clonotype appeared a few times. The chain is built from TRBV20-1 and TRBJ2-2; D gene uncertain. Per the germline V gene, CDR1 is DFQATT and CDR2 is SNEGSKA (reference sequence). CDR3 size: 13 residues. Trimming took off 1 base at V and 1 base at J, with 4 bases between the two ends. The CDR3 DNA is TGCAGTGCTAGAGTGGTGAACACCGGGGAGCTGTTTTTT. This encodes CSARVVNTGELFF.

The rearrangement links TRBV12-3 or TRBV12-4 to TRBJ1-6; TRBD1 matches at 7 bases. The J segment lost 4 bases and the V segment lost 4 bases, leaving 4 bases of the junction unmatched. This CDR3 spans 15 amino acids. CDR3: CASSSLGQYNSPLHF. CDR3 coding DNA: TGTGCCAGCAGTTCCCTGGGACAGTATAATTCACCCCTCCACTTT.

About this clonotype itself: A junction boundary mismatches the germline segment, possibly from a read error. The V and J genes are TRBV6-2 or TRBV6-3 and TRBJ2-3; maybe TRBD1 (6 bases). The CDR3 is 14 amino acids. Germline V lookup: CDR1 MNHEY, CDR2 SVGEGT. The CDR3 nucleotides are TGTGCCAACAGTTACGGGACACCTATGGATACGCAGTATTTT. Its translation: CANSYGTPMDTQYF.

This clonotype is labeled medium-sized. The CDR3 DNA is TGTGCCAGCAGTTTTAGCCCCGACGTTACACCCCTCCACTTT. It is translated as CASSFSPDVTPLHF. This chain links TRBV27 with TRBJ1-6; D remains unclear. Germline V gives CDR1 MNHEY, CDR2 SMNVEV (reference sequence). There are 14 residues in the CDR3. The V end was cut by 3 bases, the J end by 11 bases, with 14 bases between.

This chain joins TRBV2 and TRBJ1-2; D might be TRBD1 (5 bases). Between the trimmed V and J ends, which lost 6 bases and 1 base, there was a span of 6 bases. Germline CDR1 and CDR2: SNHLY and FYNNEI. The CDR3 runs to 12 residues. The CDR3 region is CASRGGNYGYTF. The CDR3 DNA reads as TGTGCCAGCAGGGGGGGTAACTATGGCTACACCTTC.

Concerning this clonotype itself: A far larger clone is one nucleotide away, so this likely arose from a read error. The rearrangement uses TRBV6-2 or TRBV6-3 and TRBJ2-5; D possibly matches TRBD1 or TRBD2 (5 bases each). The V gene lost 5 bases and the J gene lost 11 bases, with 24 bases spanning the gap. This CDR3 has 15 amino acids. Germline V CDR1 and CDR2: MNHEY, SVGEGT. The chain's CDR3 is CASSKEGYSYNEQYF. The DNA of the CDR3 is TGTGCCAGCAGTAAAGAGGGGTACTCCTACAATGAGCAGTACTTC.

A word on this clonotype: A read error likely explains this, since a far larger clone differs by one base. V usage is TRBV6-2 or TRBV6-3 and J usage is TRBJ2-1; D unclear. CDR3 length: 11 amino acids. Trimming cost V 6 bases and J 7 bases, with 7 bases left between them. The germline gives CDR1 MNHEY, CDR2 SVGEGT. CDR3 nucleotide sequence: TGTGCCAGCAGGGTGGGGAATGAGCAGTTCTTC. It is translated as CASRVGNEQFF.

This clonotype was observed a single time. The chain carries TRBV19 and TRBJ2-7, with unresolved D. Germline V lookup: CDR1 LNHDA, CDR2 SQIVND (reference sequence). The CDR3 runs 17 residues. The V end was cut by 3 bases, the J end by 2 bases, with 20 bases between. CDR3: CASSMSLRFRQTYEQYF. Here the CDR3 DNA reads TGTGCCAGTAGTATGAGTCTGAGGTTTCGTCAAACCTACGAGCAGTACTTC.

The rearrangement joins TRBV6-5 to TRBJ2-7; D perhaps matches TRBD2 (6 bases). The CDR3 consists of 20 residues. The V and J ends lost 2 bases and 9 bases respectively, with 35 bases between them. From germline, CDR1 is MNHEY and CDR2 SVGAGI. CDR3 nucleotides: TGTGCCAGCAGTTACCCGGAGACGTACGGGAGTATTAACTCCCGTTGGGTGCAGTACTTC. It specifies CASSYPETYGSINSRWVQYF.

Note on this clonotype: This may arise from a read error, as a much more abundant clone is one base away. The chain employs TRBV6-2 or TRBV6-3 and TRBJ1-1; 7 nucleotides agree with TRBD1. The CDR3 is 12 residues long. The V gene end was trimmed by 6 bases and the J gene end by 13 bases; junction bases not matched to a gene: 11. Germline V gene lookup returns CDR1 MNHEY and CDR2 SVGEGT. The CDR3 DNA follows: TGTGCCAGCAGCCCGATCGGGACAGAGGATTTCTTT. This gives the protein CASSPIGTEDFF.

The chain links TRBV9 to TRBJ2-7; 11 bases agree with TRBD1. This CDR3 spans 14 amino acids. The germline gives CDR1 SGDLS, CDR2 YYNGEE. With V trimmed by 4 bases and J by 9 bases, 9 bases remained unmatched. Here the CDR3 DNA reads TGTGCCAGCAGCTTCGCCGGGACAGGGGGATGGCAGTACTTC. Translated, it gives CASSFAGTGGWQYF. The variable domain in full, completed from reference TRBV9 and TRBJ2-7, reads DSGVTQTPKHLITATGQRVTLRCSPRSGDLSVYWYQQSLDQGLQFLIQYYNGEERAKGNILERFSAQQFPDLHSELNLSSLELGDSALYFCASSFAGTGGWQYFGPGTRLTVT.

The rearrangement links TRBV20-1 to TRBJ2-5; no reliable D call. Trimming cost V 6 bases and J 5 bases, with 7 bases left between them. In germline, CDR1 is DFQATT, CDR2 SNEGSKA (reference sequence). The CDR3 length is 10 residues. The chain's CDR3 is CSAGMETQYF. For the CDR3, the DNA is TGCAGTGCCGGAATGGAGACCCAGTACTTC.

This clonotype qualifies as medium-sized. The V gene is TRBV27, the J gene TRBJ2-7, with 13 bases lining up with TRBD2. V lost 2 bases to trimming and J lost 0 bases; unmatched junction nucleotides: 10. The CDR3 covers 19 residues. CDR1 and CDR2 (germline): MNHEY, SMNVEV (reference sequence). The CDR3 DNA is TGTGCCAGCAGTTTAAAACCGGGACTAGCGGGGATAAGCTCCTACGAGCAGTACTTC. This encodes CASSLKPGLAGISSYEQYF.

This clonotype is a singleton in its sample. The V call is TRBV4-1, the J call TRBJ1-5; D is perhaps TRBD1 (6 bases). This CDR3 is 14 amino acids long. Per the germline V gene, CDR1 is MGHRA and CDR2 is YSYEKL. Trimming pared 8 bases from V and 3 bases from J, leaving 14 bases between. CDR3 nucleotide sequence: TGCGCCAGCCCCGGAAGGGGGTTCAATCAGCCCCAGCATTTT. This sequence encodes CASPGRGFNQPQHF.

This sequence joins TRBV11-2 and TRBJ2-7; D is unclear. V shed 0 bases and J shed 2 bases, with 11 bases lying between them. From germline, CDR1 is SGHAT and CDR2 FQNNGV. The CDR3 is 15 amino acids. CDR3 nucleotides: TGTGCCAGCAGCTTAGATGTAGGAGCCCCCTACGAGCAGTACTTC. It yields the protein CASSLDVGAPYEQYF.

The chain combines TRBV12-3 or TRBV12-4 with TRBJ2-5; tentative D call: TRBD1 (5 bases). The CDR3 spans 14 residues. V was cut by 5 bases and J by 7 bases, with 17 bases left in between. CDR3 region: CASSPHVTVGTQYF. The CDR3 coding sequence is TGTGCCAGCAGTCCTCACGTGACAGTGGGGACCCAGTACTTC.

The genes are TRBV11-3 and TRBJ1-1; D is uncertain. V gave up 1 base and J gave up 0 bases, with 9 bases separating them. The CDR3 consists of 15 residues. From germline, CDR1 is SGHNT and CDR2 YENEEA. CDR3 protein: CASSLGVPLNTEAFF. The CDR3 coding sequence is TGTGCCAGCAGCTTAGGGGTGCCTTTGAACACTGAAGCTTTCTTT.